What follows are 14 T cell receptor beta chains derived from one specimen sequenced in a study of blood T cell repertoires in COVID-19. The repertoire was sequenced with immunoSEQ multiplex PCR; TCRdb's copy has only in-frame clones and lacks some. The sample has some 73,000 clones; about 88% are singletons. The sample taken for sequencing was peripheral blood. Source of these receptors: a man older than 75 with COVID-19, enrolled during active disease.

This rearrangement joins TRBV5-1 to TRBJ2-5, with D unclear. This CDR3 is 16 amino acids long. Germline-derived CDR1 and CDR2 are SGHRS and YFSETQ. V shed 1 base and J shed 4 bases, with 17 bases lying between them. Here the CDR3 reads CASSLSEQSAVETQYF. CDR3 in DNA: TGCGCCAGCAGCTTGTCGGAACAATCGGCGGTAGAGACCCAGTACTTC.

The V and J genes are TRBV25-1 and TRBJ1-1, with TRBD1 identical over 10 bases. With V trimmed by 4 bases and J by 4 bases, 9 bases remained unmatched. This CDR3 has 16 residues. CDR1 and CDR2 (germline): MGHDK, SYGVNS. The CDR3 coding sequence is TGTGCCAGCAGTGCTGGGACAGGGGCTCCCTCCACTGAAGCTTTCTTT. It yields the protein CASSAGTGAPSTEAFF.

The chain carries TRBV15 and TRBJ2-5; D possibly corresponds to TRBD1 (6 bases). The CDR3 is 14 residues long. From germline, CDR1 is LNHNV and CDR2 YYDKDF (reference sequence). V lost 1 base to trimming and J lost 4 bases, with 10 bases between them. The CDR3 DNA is TGTGCCACCAGCAGAGCCGGCAGGGGAGAGACCCAGTACTTC. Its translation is CATSRAGRGETQYF.

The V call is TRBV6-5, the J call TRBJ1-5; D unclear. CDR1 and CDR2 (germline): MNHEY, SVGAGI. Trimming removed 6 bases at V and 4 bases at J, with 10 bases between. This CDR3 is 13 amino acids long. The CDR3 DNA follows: TGTGCCAGCAGGAGGAGCGCTAATCAGCCCCAGCATTTT. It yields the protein CASRRSANQPQHF.

CDR3 sequence: CASSLGRQAFTDTQYF. The CDR3 DNA reads TGTGCCAGCAGCTTAGGAAGACAGGCCTTCACAGATACGCAGTATTTT. The chain is built from TRBV7-6 and TRBJ2-3; a weak D match, TRBD1 (6 bases). The CDR3 has 16 amino acids. Looked up from germline, CDR1 is SGHVS and CDR2 is FNYEAQ. The ends were cut back, 1 base at V and 2 bases at J, with 13 bases in the middle.

The CDR3 region has the DNA TGTGCCAGCAGCCTAAGGGGTATAGCTTTCTTT. It yields the protein CASSLRGIAFF. The chain is built from TRBV3-1 (or the pseudogene TRBV3-2) and TRBJ1-1; tentative D call: TRBD1 (5 bases). Per the germline V gene, CDR1 is LGHDT and CDR2 is YNNKEL (reference sequence). V was pared by 4 bases and J by 10 bases, with 10 bases between. CDR3 length: 11 amino acids.

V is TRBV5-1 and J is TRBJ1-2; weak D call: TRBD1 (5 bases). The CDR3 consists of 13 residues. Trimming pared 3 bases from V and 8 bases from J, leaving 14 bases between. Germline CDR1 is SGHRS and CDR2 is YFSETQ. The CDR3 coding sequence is TGCGCCAGCAGCTCGGTCGGGGGGAGCGGCTACACCTTC. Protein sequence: CASSSVGGSGYTF.

The CDR3 sequence: CASSHAGRNTGELFF. CDR3 in DNA: TGCGCCAGCAGCCACGCAGGGCGGAACACCGGGGAGCTGTTTTTT. The gene calls are TRBV4-3 and TRBJ2-2, with D perhaps TRBD1 (5 bases). V lost 3 bases and J lost 1, with 9 bases in between. Germline CDR1 reads LGHNA; CDR2 reads YSLEER. This CDR3 is built from 15 residues.

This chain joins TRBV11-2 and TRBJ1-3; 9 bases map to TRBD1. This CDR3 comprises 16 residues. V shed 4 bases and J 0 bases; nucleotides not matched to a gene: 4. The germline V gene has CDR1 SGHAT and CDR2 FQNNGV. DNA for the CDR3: TGTGCCAGCAGCTCCGGGACAGGGAGCTCTGGAAACACCATATATTTT. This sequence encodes CASSSGTGSSGNTIYF.

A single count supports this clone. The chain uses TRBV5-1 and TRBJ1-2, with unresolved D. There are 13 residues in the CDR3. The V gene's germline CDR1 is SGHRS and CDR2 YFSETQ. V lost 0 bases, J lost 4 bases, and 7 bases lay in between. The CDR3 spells CASSLGGIYGYTF. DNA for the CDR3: TGCGCCAGCAGCTTGGGCGGGATCTATGGCTACACCTTC.

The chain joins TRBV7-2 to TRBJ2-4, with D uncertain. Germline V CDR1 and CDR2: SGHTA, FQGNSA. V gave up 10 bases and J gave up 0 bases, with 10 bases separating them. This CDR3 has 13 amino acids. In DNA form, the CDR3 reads TGTGCCATCGAGAGATTAGCCAAAAACATTCAGTACTTC. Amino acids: CAIERLAKNIQYF.

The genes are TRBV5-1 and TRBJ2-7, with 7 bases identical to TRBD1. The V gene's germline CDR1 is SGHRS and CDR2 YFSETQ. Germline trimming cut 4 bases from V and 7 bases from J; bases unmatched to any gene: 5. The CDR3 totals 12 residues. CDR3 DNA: TGCGCCAGCAGCCCGACAGGGTGGGAGCAGTACTTC. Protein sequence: CASSPTGWEQYF. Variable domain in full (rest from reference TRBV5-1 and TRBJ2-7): KAGVTQTPRYLIKTRGQQVTLSCSPISGHRSVSWYQQTPGQGLQFLFEYFSETQRNKGNFPGRFSGRQFSNSRSEMNVSTLELGDSALYLCASSPTGWEQYFGPGTRLTVT.

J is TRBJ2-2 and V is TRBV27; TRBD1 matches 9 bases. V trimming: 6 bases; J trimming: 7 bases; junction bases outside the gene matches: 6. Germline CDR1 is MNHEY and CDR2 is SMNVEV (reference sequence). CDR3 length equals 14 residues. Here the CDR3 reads CASSRQGDGGELFF. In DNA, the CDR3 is TGTGCCAGCAGCCGACAGGGGGACGGCGGGGAGCTGTTTTTT.

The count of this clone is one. CDR3 protein: CASSHGTNSGNTIYF. For the CDR3, the DNA is TGTGCCAGCAGCCACGGGACAAACTCTGGAAACACCATATATTTT. This rearrangement joins TRBV3-1 (or the pseudogene TRBV3-2) to TRBJ1-3, with D tentatively TRBD1 (6 bases). The V gene's germline CDR1 is LGHDT and CDR2 YNNKEL (reference sequence). The V end lost 3 bases, the J end lost 0 bases, and 9 bases lay between the germline ends. The CDR3 loop spans 15 amino acids.